The present T cell receptor beta chain was sequenced within a study of blood T cell repertoires in COVID-19. Study-level information: Some COVID-19 samples were acute and others convalescent; all came from the United States, Italy and Spain. The analysed material was cDNA or gDNA that came from T cells, B-cell-depleted T cells, or PBMCs.

How the authors handled the data: Amplified reference gene primers provided the basis for estimating nucleated cell counts. Generated by immunoSEQ multiplex PCR, the TCRdb table keeps only in-frame clones and is missing some. Clonal size and the V and J genes are those of that table, whereas D and trimming came from the DNA. The sample has 4,000 or so clones, about nine tenths seen once; the top ten hold about 7.1%. Deletions cut 6 bases from V and 2 bases from J, with 20 bases between. This CDR3 is built from 16 residues. The germline V gene encodes CDR1 MDHEN and CDR2 SYDVKM. This clone was seen a few times.

The sequence came from a man between 50 and 59 years old with active COVID-19. The sample taken for sequencing was peripheral blood. The chain combines TRBV28 with TRBJ2-7, with D perhaps matching TRBD2 (5 bases). In DNA, the CDR3 is TGTGCCAGCAGCGGAGGAGTGTGGGTTCGAACCTACGAGCAGTACTTC. Translation: CASSGGVWVRTYEQYF.